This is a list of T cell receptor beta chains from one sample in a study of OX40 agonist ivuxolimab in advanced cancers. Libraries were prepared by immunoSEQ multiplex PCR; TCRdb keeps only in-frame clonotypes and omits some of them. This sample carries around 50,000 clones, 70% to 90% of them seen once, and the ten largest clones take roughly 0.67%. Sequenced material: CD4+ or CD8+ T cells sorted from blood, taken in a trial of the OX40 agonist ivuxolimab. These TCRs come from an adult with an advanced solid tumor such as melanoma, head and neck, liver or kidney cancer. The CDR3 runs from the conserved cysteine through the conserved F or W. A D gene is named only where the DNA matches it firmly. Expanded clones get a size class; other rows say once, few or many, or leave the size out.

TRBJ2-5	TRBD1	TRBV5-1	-	CASSEGQGAETQYF	TGCGCCAGCAGCGAAGGACAGGGGGCCGAGACCCAGTACTTC
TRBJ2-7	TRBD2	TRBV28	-	CASSAAASGRYKYEQYF	TGTGCCAGCAGTGCCGCGGCTAGCGGGAGATACAAGTACGAGCAGTACTTC
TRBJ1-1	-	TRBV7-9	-	CASSPERSEAFF	TGTGCCAGCAGCCCGGAGCGGTCTGAAGCTTTCTTT
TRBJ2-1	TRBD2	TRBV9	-	CASSVGPGTSNNEQFF	TGTGCCAGCAGCGTGGGGCCCGGGACTAGCAACAATGAGCAGTTCTTC
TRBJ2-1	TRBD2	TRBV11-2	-	CASSLAGTSGIGEQFF	TGTGCCAGCAGCTTAGCCGGGACTAGCGGGATCGGTGAGCAGTTCTTC
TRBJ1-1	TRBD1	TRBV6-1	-	CASSEQGARNTEAFF	TGTGCCAGCAGTGAACAGGGGGCGCGGAACACTGAAGCTTTCTTT
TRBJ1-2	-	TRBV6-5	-	CASSSGTNYGYTF	TGTGCCAGCAGTTCAGGGACTAACTATGGCTACACCTTC
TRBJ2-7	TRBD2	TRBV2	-	CASSRGAGVAGGRYEQYF	TGTGCCAGCAGCCGGGGAGCGGGTGTCGCGGGAGGGCGGTACGAGCAGTACTTC
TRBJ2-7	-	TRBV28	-	CASNSVGGADEQYF	TGTGCCAGCAACTCCGTGGGGGGGGCAGACGAGCAGTACTTC
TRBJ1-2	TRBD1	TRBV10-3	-	CAISESWGDSGYTF	TGTGCCATCAGTGAGTCGTGGGGGGACAGTGGCTACACCTTC
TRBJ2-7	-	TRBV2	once	CASRRDRSYEQYF	TGTGCCAGCAGGAGGGACCGATCCTACGAGCAGTACTTC
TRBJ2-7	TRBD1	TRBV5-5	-	CASSTTGPGSYEQYF	TGTGCCAGCAGCACGACAGGGCCCGGCTCCTACGAGCAGTACTTC
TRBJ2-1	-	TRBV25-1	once	CASSPPAPSYNEQFF	TGTGCCAGCAGTCCGCCTGCGCCTTCCTACAATGAGCAGTTCTTC
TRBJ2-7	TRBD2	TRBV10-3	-	CAVGGRAQEQYF	TGTGCCGTGGGCGGGAGGGCCCAAGAGCAGTACTTC
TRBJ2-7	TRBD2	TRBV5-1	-	CASSLAGGLNEQYF	TGCGCCAGCTCCCTAGCGGGAGGGCTTAACGAGCAGTACTTC
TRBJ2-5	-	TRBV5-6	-	CASSLVRGTQYF	TGTGCCAGCAGCTTGGTACGAGGGACCCAGTACTTC
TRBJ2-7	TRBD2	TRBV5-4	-	CASSLAPGGSYEQYF	TGTGCCAGCAGCTTGGCCCCTGGCGGGAGCTACGAGCAGTACTTC
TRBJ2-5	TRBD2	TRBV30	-	CAWSSISGGTQYF	TGTGCCTGGAGTTCGATTAGCGGGGGGACCCAGTACTTC
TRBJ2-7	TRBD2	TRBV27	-	CASSPTSGRPTYEQYF	TGTGCCAGCAGCCCGACTAGCGGGAGGCCTACCTACGAGCAGTACTTC
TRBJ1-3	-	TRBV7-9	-	CASSLGVSGNTIYF	TGTGCCAGCAGCTTAGGGGTCTCTGGAAACACCATATATTTT
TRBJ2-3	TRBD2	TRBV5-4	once	CASSAVLTSGTDTQYF	TGTGCCAGCAGCGCCGTGCTGACTAGCGGCACAGATACGCAGTATTTT
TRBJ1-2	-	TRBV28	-	CASSLAGYGYTF	TGTGCCAGCAGTTTAGCAGGGTATGGCTACACCTTC
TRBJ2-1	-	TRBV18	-	CASSPSNSVWNEQFF	TGTGCCAGCTCACCATCTAATAGCGTTTGGAATGAGCAGTTCTTC
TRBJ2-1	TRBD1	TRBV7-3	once	CASSIDRGAYNEQFF	TGTGCCAGCAGCATCGACAGGGGGGCCTACAATGAGCAGTTCTTC
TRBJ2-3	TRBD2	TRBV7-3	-	CASSFSGRTDTQYF	TGTGCCAGCAGCTTTAGCGGGCGCACAGATACGCAGTATTTT
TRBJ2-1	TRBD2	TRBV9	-	CASSERAGASYNEQFF	TGTGCCAGCAGCGAACGGGCGGGAGCATCCTACAATGAGCAGTTCTTC
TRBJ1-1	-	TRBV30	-	CASSPGRGTEAFF	TGTGCCTCCTCCCCTGGGAGGGGTACTGAAGCTTTCTTT
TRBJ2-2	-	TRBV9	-	CASGRDSLGELFF	TGTGCCAGCGGGCGGGACAGCCTCGGGGAGCTGTTTTTT
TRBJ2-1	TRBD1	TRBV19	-	CASSTSTGGGIGEQFF	TGTGCCAGTAGTACCTCGACAGGGGGCGGAATCGGTGAGCAGTTCTTC
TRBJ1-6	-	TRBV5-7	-	CASSLEAHLHF	TGTGCCAGCAGCTTGGAGGCCCATCTCCACTTT
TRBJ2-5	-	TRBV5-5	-	CASGRGSGETQYF	TGTGCCAGCGGGAGGGGGAGTGGTGAGACCCAGTACTTC
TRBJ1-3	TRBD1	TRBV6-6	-	CASSSGGYSGNTIYF	TGTGCCAGCAGTTCAGGGGGCTACTCTGGAAACACCATATATTTT
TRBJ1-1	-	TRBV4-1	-	CASSQEGPGGLRFRGTEAFF	TGCGCCAGCAGCCAAGAGGGACCTGGGGGCTTGAGGTTTAGGGGAACTGAAGCTTTCTTT
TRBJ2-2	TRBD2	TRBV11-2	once	CASSSLSGRAGELFF	TGTGCCAGCAGCTCCCTTAGCGGGAGGGCCGGGGAGCTGTTTTTT
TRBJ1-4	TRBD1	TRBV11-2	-	CASSLQGEEKLFF	TGTGCCAGCAGCTTACAGGGGGAAGAAAAACTGTTTTTT
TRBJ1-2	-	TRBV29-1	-	CSVVGLGVHTF	TGCAGCGTTGTAGGTCTGGGGGTTCACACCTTC
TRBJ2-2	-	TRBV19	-	CASMKEGDTGELFF	TGTGCCAGTATGAAAGAGGGGGACACCGGGGAGCTGTTTTTT
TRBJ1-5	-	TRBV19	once	CASRLLTVSNQPQHF	TGTGCCAGTAGGCTTCTAACGGTGAGCAATCAGCCCCAGCATTTT
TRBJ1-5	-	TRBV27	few	CASSLTRDVWPQHF	TGTGCCAGCAGTTTAACCAGGGACGTTTGGCCCCAGCATTTT
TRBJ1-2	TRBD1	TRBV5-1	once	CASSPGGNYGYTF	TGCGCCAGCAGTCCAGGGGGTAACTATGGCTACACCTTC
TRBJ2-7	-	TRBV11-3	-	CASSFGGAYEQYF	TGTGCCAGCAGCTTCGGGGGAGCCTACGAGCAGTACTTC
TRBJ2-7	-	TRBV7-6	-	CASSLRGPYEQYF	TGTGCCAGCAGCTTAAGGGGACCTTACGAGCAGTACTTC
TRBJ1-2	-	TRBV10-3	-	CAIRTGTPPNYGYTF	TGTGCCATCAGGACCGGGACCCCGCCAAACTATGGCTACACCTTC
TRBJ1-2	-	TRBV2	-	CASAFRVGSGYTF	TGTGCCAGCGCTTTCAGGGTGGGCTCTGGCTACACCTTC
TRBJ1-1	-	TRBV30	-	CAWSGPTEAFF	TGTGCCTGGAGTGGGCCCACTGAAGCTTTCTTT